What follows are 29 T cell receptor beta chains derived from one specimen sequenced in a study of spatial heterogeneity in lung cancer (dated by TCRdb to about 2019). The protocol used for the library was 5' RACE. Sequencing used a NextSeq 500. TCRdb redid the processing of the public reads, applying fastp at Q25 and MiXCR, and retained in-frame beta chains. Under each unique CDR3 protein, matching rows form one entry showing the most common genes and DNA. The sample data list fewer than 45,000 distinct CDR3 sequences, and less than 9% of these were observed just once. Jointly, the top ten make up 29% of the sample. Interpreted using the paper, the time point label stands for: sample taken at primary tumor resection. The specimen comprised PBMCs, sampled at surgery. The source of these receptors is a female donor with early-stage non-small cell lung cancer.

This clonotype was counted only a few times. This chain links TRBV7-2 with TRBJ1-5; perhaps TRBD1 as D (6 bases). Deletions cut 5 bases from V and 5 bases from J, with 10 bases between. CDR3 length: 13 residues. CDR1 is SGHTA and CDR2 is FQGNSA in the germline V gene. CDR3 DNA: TGTGCCAGCAGCACACAGGGTGATCAGCCCCAGCATTTT. The encoded protein is CASSTQGDQPQHF.

Within the sample, this clonotype is medium-sized (0.01 to 0.1%). This chain uses TRBV28 with TRBJ2-3, with 9 bases identical to TRBD2. The CDR3 loop spans 16 amino acids. Germline values: CDR1 MDHEN, CDR2 SYDVKM. Trimming removed 6 bases from V and 2 bases from J; junction bases left unmatched: 9. DNA for the CDR3: TGTGCCAGCAGGGGGATATCTAGCGGGAACACAGATACGCAGTATTTT. Residues: CASRGISSGNTDTQYF. The variable domain in full, with the rest retrieved from reference TRBV28 and TRBJ2-3, is DVKVTQSSRYLVKRTGEKVFLECVQDMDHENMFWYRQDPGLGLRLIYFSYDVKMKEKGDIPEGYSVSREKKERFSLILESASTNQTSMYLCASRGISSGNTDTQYFGPGTRLTVL.

This clonotype was picked up many times. The CDR3 coding sequence is TGTGCCAGCAGGCAGCGGCGGAACACTGAAGCTTTCTTT. Amino acids: CASRQRRNTEAFF. This chain uses TRBV12-3 or TRBV12-4 with TRBJ1-1; D not resolved. The V end lost 6 bases, the J end lost 1 base, and 9 bases lay between the germline ends. This CDR3 is built from 13 residues.

The sample holds many counts of this clonotype. The chain joins TRBV6-1 to TRBJ1-5; D is uncertain. The V gene lost 5 bases and the J gene lost 0 bases, with 8 bases spanning the gap. Germline CDR1 is MNHNS and CDR2 is SASEGT. The CDR3 loop spans 14 amino acids. CDR3 region: CASSSYYSNQPQHF. As DNA, the CDR3 is TGTGCCAGCAGTAGTTACTATAGCAATCAGCCCCAGCATTTT.

This clonotype was picked up many times. The chain is built from TRBV7-9 and TRBJ2-3; D not certain. The CDR3 is made up of 13 amino acids. CDR1 and CDR2 (germline): SEHNR, FQNEAQ (reference sequence). The V end was cut by 3 bases, the J end by 3 bases, with 7 bases between. This chain's CDR3 is CASSLPKTDTQYF. CDR3 coding DNA: TGTGCCAGCAGCTTGCCCAAAACAGATACGCAGTATTTT.

At least ten counts were recorded for this clonotype. This chain connects TRBV28 to TRBJ2-1, with D possibly TRBD1 on 6 matching bases. CDR3 size: 15 residues. Germline V gene data show CDR1 as MDHEN and CDR2 as SYDVKM. V dropped 2 bases and J dropped 0 bases, with 8 bases sitting between them. The CDR3 bases are TGTGCCAGCAGTTTAGACAGGAGCTCCTACAATGAGCAGTTCTTC. This gives the protein CASSLDRSSYNEQFF.

The table lists this clonotype with many counts. The rearrangement links TRBV6-5 to TRBJ2-1; the match to TRBD2 covers 7 bases. Losses at the gene ends were 0 bases for V and 1 base for J; bases not matched to a gene: 6. Germline CDR1 and CDR2: MNHEY and SVGAGI. CDR3 size: 17 residues. The CDR3 DNA reads as TGTGCCAGCAGTTACTCCGTAGCGGGTAATTCCTACAATGAGCAGTTCTTC. Amino acids: CASSYSVAGNSYNEQFF.

V is TRBV3-1 and J is TRBJ2-1, with a weak D call TRBD2 (6 bases). This CDR3 comprises 16 residues. The germline gives CDR1 LGHDT, CDR2 YNNKEL (reference sequence). V was cut by 2 bases and J by 3 bases, with 14 bases left in between. This chain's CDR3 is CASSQQGQGGYNEQFF. The CDR3 nucleotides are TGTGCCAGCAGCCAACAAGGGCAGGGAGGCTACAATGAGCAGTTCTTC.

This clonotype came up many times. The chain uses TRBV6-2 or TRBV6-3 and TRBJ2-2; no reliable D call. V was clipped by 2 bases and J by 7 bases, with 8 bases between them. The CDR3 length is 13 residues. CDR1 and CDR2 (germline): MNHEY, SVGEGT. Written as DNA, the CDR3 is TGTGCCAGCAGTTACCGGCCCAACGGGGAGCTGTTTTTT. Its protein product is CASSYRPNGELFF.

The chain links TRBV12-3 or TRBV12-4 to TRBJ1-1, with 7 bases identical to TRBD1. CDR3 length: 13 amino acids. V dropped 7 bases and J dropped 10; count of bases not matched to a gene: 12. CDR3 bases: TGTGCCAGCAATAACCGGGACAGTGGCGGAGCTTTCTTT. Amino acids: CASNNRDSGGAFF.

There are a few counts of this clonotype. This chain joins TRBV5-4 and TRBJ2-5; D not certain. Germline V gene sequence: CDR1 SGHNT, CDR2 YYREEE (reference sequence). The V and J ends lost 2 bases and 1 base respectively, with 6 bases between them. The CDR3 loop spans 13 amino acids. This CDR3 reads CASSFRTQETQYF. DNA of the CDR3: TGTGCCAGCAGCTTCAGGACCCAAGAGACCCAGTACTTC.

In this sample, this clonotype turned up many times. This chain links TRBV3-1 with TRBJ2-2; D gene uncertain. Germline-derived CDR1 and CDR2 are LGHDT and YNNKEL (reference sequence). Trimming removed 4 bases from V and 7 bases from J, with 7 bases in between. The CDR3 length is 12 residues. The CDR3 DNA reads TGTGCCAGCAGCCTCTACGGCGGGGAGCTGTTTTTT. Translation gives CASSLYGGELFF. Combining the CDR3 with reference TRBV3-1 and TRBJ2-2 gives the whole variable domain DTAVSQTPKYLVTQMGNDKSIKCEQNLGHDTMYWYKQDSKKFLKIMFSYNNKELIINETVPNRFSPKSPDKAHLNLHINSLELGDSAVYFCASSLYGGELFFGEGSRLTVL.

This clonotype was seen a few times. The rearrangement links TRBV2 to TRBJ2-1; D uncertain. V was clipped by 4 bases and J by 6 bases, with 7 bases between them. The germline V gene has CDR1 SNHLY and CDR2 FYNNEI. This CDR3 contains 12 residues. The CDR3 nucleotides read TGTGCCAGCAGTGTCACCAGCAATGAGCAGTTCTTC. Protein product: CASSVTSNEQFF.

This clonotype was observed many times. The rearrangement joins TRBV2 to TRBJ2-5, with D perhaps matching TRBD2 (6 bases). The CDR3 covers 15 residues. Germline V gene lookup returns CDR1 SNHLY and CDR2 FYNNEI. Trimming cost V 4 bases and J 5 bases, with 17 bases left between them. The CDR3 reads CASSGLGGMTETQYF. Written as DNA, the CDR3 is TGTGCCAGCAGTGGACTAGGAGGTATGACGGAGACCCAGTACTTC.

The sample holds many counts of this clonotype. This sequence joins TRBV5-1 and TRBJ2-5; 7 bases line up with TRBD2. The V and J ends lost 0 bases and 5 bases, in that order; junction bases with no gene match: 7. Germline V gene data show CDR1 as SGHRS and CDR2 as YFSETQ. There are 15 residues in the CDR3. The CDR3 loop is CASSLVPGGLETQYF. CDR3 sequence (DNA): TGCGCCAGCAGCTTGGTGCCGGGAGGCCTGGAGACCCAGTACTTC.

The chain has TRBV5-1 and TRBJ2-5, with D perhaps given as TRBD1 or TRBD2 (5 bases each). CDR1 SGHRS and CDR2 YFSETQ come from the germline V gene. V lost 0 bases, J lost 2 bases, and 11 bases lay in between. The CDR3 covers 15 residues. The CDR3 DNA follows: TGCGCCAGCAGCTTGGCCGGGACGCCTCAAGAGACCCAGTACTTC. As protein: CASSLAGTPQETQYF.

The V call is TRBV7-2, the J call TRBJ2-3; TRBD1 is a possible D gene (6 bases). The germline V gene encodes CDR1 SGHTA and CDR2 FQGNSA. V gave up 5 bases and J gave up 2 bases, with 11 bases separating them. CDR3 length: 14 amino acids. DNA of the CDR3: TGTGCCAGCAGCAAGACAGGCCTCACAGATACGCAGTATTTT. It is translated as CASSKTGLTDTQYF. Filled out from reference TRBV7-2 and TRBJ2-3, the complete variable domain reads GAGVSQSPSNKVTEKGKDVELRCDPISGHTALYWYRQSLGQGLEFLIYFQGNSAPDKSGLPSDRFSAERTGGSVSTLTIQRTQQEDSAVYLCASSKTGLTDTQYFGPGTRLTVL.

The gene calls are TRBV2 and TRBJ2-3, with D uncertain. The CDR3 is 12 residues long. V gave up 6 bases and J gave up 0 bases, with 4 bases separating them. Germline loops: CDR1 SNHLY, CDR2 FYNNEI. The CDR3 spells CASRRSTDTQYF. The CDR3 coding sequence is TGTGCCAGCAGGCGGAGCACAGATACGCAGTATTTT.

This clonotype was detected ten times or more. The chain combines TRBV27 with TRBJ2-2; D unresolved. CDR3 length: 15 residues. Germline CDR1 MNHEY, CDR2 SMNVEV (reference sequence). V was clipped by 7 bases and J by 1 base, with 13 bases between them. The DNA of the CDR3 is TGTGCCAGCACGTTATTGGGATTGAACACCGGGGAGCTGTTTTTT. This translates into CASTLLGLNTGELFF.

This clonotype has ten or more counts. V gene TRBV30 combines with J gene TRBJ2-5, with D unclear. This CDR3 is 12 amino acids long. Germline values: CDR1 GTSNPN, CDR2 SVGIG (reference sequence). The V gene lost 5 bases and the J gene lost 4 bases, with 11 bases spanning the gap. The CDR3 DNA follows: TGTGCCTGGTCCCCTGCCGCAGAGACCCAGTACTTC. It translates to CAWSPAAETQYF.

In this sample, this clonotype turned up many times. The chain recombines TRBV30 with TRBJ1-5, with no clear D. V was cut by 2 bases and J by 7 bases, with 12 bases left in between. Germline-derived CDR1 and CDR2 are GTSNPN and SVGIG (reference sequence). The CDR3 loop spans 13 amino acids. The CDR3 loop is CAWSLSDGQPQHF. In DNA form, the CDR3 reads TGTGCCTGGAGTCTATCGGACGGGCAGCCCCAGCATTTT.

The rearrangement joins TRBV11-2 to TRBJ2-3, with no clear D. The V end was cut by 7 bases, the J end by 0 bases, with 11 bases between. Germline V CDR1 and CDR2: SGHAT, FQNNGV. This CDR3 is 14 amino acids long. The DNA for the CDR3 is TGTGCCAGCACCCCCACCCTAAGCACAGATACGCAGTATTTT. It specifies CASTPTLSTDTQYF.

This clonotype came up a few times. The rearrangement links TRBV27 to TRBJ2-7; 9 bases are a match to TRBD1. With V trimmed by 4 bases and J by 1 base, 8 bases remained unmatched. There are 16 residues in the CDR3. Germline V lookup: CDR1 MNHEY, CDR2 SMNVEV (reference sequence). The CDR3 spells CASSSTGDRASYEQYF. In nucleotides, the CDR3 is TGTGCCAGCAGTTCGACAGGGGACAGGGCGTCCTACGAGCAGTACTTC.

This clonotype was seen only a few times. J is TRBJ2-3 and V is TRBV30; no firm D call. Looked up from germline, CDR1 is GTSNPN and CDR2 is SVGIG (reference sequence). The CDR3 totals 13 residues. The V and J ends lost 2 bases and 6 bases respectively, with 12 bases between them. Written as DNA, the CDR3 is TGTGCCTGGAGTCTCTCTCTCTCGGATACGCAGTATTTT. This translates into CAWSLSLSDTQYF.

This clonotype has ten or more counts. The CDR3 loop reads CASSTSYNEQFF. DNA of the CDR3: TGCGCCAGCAGTACCTCCTACAATGAGCAGTTCTTC. V is TRBV10-2 and J is TRBJ2-1; D unresolved. V was trimmed by 5 bases and J by 0 bases, leaving 2 bases between them. This CDR3 is built from 12 residues. From germline, CDR1 is WSHSY and CDR2 SAAADI.

J is TRBJ1-2 and V is TRBV20-1; D is unresolved. Germline CDR1 reads DFQATT; CDR2 reads SNEGSKA (reference sequence). V lost 5 bases, J lost 13 bases, and 11 bases lay in between. The CDR3 contains 9 residues. The CDR3 sequence: CSAESYSTF. CDR3 DNA sequence: TGCAGTGCTGAGTCCTACTCCACCTTC.

Sample share makes this clonotype medium-sized. This chain joins TRBV6-4 and TRBJ2-3, with a weak D call TRBD1 (6 bases). Trimming stripped 6 bases from V and 0 bases from J, with 13 bases between. Germline lookup yields CDR1 MRHNA and CDR2 SNTAGT. The CDR3 runs 15 residues. CDR3 bases: TGTGCCAGCAGGCACCGGGACACTAGCACAGATACGCAGTATTTT. Translating gives CASRHRDTSTDTQYF.

This clonotype was found a few times. This sequence joins TRBV28 and TRBJ2-7; D gene unclear. The CDR3 contains 13 residues. V was cut by 5 bases and J by 6 bases, with 14 bases left in between. Germline assignment: CDR1 MDHEN and CDR2 SYDVKM. CDR3 in amino acids: CASSVGSPSEQYF. In DNA, the CDR3 is TGTGCCAGCAGTGTCGGGTCTCCCTCCGAGCAGTACTTC.

The rearrangement uses TRBV11-3 and TRBJ2-2, with no clear D. There are 12 residues in the CDR3. The germline V gene has CDR1 SGHNT and CDR2 YENEEA. V lost 4 bases to trimming and J lost 6 bases, with 6 bases between them. CDR3 bases: TGTGCCAGCAGCTCTATTGCCGGGGAGCTGTTTTTT. Amino acids: CASSSIAGELFF.